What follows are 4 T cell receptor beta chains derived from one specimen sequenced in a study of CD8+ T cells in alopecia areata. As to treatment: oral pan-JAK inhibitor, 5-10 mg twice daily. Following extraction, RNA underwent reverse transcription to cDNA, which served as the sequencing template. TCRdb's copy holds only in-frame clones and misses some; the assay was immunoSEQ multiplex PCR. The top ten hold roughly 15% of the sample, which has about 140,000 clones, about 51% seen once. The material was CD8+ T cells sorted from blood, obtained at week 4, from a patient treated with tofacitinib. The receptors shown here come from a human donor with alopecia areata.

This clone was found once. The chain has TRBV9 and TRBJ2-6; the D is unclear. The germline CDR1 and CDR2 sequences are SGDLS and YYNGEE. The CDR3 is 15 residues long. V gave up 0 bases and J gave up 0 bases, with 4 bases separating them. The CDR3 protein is CASSVGGSGANVLTF. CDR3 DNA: TGTGCCAGCAGCGTAGGCGGCTCTGGGGCCAACGTCCTGACTTTC.

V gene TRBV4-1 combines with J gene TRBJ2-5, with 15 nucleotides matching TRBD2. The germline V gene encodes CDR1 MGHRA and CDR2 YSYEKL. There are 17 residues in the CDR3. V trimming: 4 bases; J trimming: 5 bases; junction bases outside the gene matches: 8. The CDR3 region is CASSLRTSGGARETQYF. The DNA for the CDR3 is TGCGCCAGCAGCCTTAGGACTAGCGGGGGGGCCAGGGAGACCCAGTACTTC.

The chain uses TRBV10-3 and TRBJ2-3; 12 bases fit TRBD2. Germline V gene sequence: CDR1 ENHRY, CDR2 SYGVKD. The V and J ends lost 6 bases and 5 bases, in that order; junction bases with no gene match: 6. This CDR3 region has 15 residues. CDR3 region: CAISSSGGALDTQYF. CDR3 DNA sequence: TGTGCCATCAGCTCTAGCGGGGGGGCCTTAGATACGCAGTATTTT.

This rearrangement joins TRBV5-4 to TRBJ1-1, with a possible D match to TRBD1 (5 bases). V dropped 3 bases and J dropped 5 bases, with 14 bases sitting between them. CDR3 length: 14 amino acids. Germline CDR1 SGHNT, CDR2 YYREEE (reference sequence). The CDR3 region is CASSYAGKGTEAFF. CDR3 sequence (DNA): TGTGCCAGCAGCTACGCAGGAAAGGGGACTGAAGCTTTCTTT.